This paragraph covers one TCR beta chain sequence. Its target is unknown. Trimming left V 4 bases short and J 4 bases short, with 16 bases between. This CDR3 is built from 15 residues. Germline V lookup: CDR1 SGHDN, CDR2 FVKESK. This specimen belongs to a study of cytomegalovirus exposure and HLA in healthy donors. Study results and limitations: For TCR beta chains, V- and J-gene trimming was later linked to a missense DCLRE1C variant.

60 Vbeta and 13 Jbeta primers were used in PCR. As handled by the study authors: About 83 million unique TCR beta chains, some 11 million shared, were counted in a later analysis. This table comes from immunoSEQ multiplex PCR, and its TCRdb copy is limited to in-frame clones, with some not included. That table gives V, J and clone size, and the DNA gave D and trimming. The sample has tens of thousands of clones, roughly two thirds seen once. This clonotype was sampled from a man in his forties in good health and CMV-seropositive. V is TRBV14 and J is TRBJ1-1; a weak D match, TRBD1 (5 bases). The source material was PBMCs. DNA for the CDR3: TGTGCCAGCAGCCCGTGGACACCGGGAGGCACTGAAGCTTTCTTT. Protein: CASSPWTPGGTEAFF.